The 23 T cell receptor beta chains given below trace back to one sample, sequenced in a study of regulatory T cells in long-lasting Graves disease. Libraries of TCR beta came from iRepertoire HTBI primers plus Arm-PCR of CDR3 regions. TCRdb re-called the multiplex PCR reads with MiXCR, one entry per CDR3 protein. The top ten hold approximately 17% of the sample, which has more than 300,000 distinct CDR3 sequences, 10% to 15% seen once. The sample's time point: newly diagnosed GD, antithyroid drugs for less than 3 months. Following extraction of RNA from PBMCs, that RNA was used to make the TCR library. This sample also belongs to another study, concerning T cells in Graves' hyperthyroidism and ophthalmopathy.

Sample: peripheral blood mononuclear cells (PBMCs), taken at new diagnosis, from a patient treated with antithyroid drugs. The receptors stem from a woman younger than 35 with Graves disease.

This clonotype came up many times. The rearrangement uses TRBV5-1 and TRBJ2-7, with D unclear. V was trimmed by 0 bases and J by 5 bases, leaving 6 bases between them. This CDR3 is built from 12 residues. Germline V gene lookup returns CDR1 SGHRS and CDR2 YFSETQ. The CDR3 sequence: CASSLGSDEQYF. DNA of the CDR3: TGCGCCAGCAGCTTGGGGTCCGACGAGCAGTACTTC.

Worth noting for this clonotype: Just one base apart from a much larger clone, this may be a read error. The V and J genes are TRBV7-3 and TRBJ1-2, with D possibly being TRBD1 (5 bases). The CDR3 is 18 residues long. Per germline, CDR1 SGHTA and CDR2 FQGTGA. The CDR3 loop is CASSLGARAGSLNYGYAF. CDR3 coding DNA: TGTGCCAGCAGCTTAGGTGCCAGGGCTGGATCCCTTAACTATGGCTACGCCTTC.

This clonotype was recorded many times. The V call is TRBV6-1, the J call TRBJ1-1, with TRBD1 as a possible D gene (6 bases). Between the trimmed V and J ends, which lost 5 bases and 1 base, there was a span of 14 bases. This CDR3 is 15 amino acids long. CDR1 is MNHNS and CDR2 is SASEGT in the germline V gene. CDR3 nucleotide sequence: TGTGCCAGCAGTACTGGGGGGGCATGGAACACTGAAGCTTTCTTT. Translating gives CASSTGGAWNTEAFF.

This clonotype appeared a few times. The rearrangement links TRBV4-1 to TRBJ2-7, with TRBD1 identical over 8 bases. There are 15 residues in the CDR3. CDR1 and CDR2 (germline): MGHRA, YSYEKL. Germline trimming cut 5 bases from V and 0 bases from J; bases unmatched to any gene: 6. CDR3 DNA: TGCGCCAGCAGCGGGCCCGGGACAGGCTCCTACGAGCAGTACTTC. Its translation: CASSGPGTGSYEQYF.

Ten or more counts support this clonotype. V and J are TRBV20-1 and TRBJ2-1, with 10 bases aligning to TRBD2. Germline CDR1 DFQATT, CDR2 SNEGSKA (reference sequence). This CDR3 region has 14 residues. J was trimmed by 2 bases and V by 6 bases; bases with no gene match: 4. This CDR3 is CSARTSGPYNEQFF. As DNA, the CDR3 is TGCAGTGCAAGGACTAGCGGACCCTACAATGAGCAGTTCTTC.

Many counts were recorded for this clonotype. The rearrangement uses TRBV9 and TRBJ1-6, with D maybe TRBD1 (5 bases). This CDR3 contains 13 residues. The germline V gene encodes CDR1 SGDLS and CDR2 YYNGEE. Trimming took off 2 bases at V and 10 bases at J, with 10 bases between the two ends. The CDR3 DNA is TGTGCCAGCAGCGTCGACAGCCGATCACCCCTCCACTTT. Its protein is CASSVDSRSPLHF.

This clonotype was found many times. The chain couples TRBV28 to TRBJ1-5; possible D gene TRBD1, 5 bases. The germline V gene has CDR1 MDHEN and CDR2 SYDVKM. Trimming took 3 bases from V and 1 from J, leaving 13 bases between them. The CDR3 contains 16 residues. The CDR3 coding sequence is TGTGCCAGCAGTTTTGGGGGTAGAGGGAGCAATCAGCCCCAGCATTTT. Its translation: CASSFGGRGSNQPQHF.

This rearrangement joins TRBV6-4 to TRBJ2-7, with TRBD1 identical over 8 bases. Germline V CDR1 and CDR2: MRHNA, SNTAGT. Trimming at V came to 11 bases and at J to 9 bases, leaving 15 bases not matched to a gene. There are 13 residues in the CDR3. CDR3 nucleotides: TGTGCCGGCCGACAGGGGCGGAGGGACGGGCAGTACTTC. Encoded protein: CAGRQGRRDGQYF.

This clonotype has a count of ten or more. The CDR3 region is CASSQTMGTDTQYF. As DNA, the CDR3 is TGTGCCAGCAGCCAAACCATGGGGACAGATACGCAGTATTTT. The rearrangement links TRBV3-1 to TRBJ2-3; D not certain. The germline V gene encodes CDR1 LGHDT and CDR2 YNNKEL (reference sequence). V lost 2 bases to trimming and J lost 3 bases, with 9 bases between them. CDR3 length equals 14 residues.

This clonotype was seen repeatedly, ten times or more. The chain couples TRBV6-1 to TRBJ1-6; the D is unclear. The CDR3 is made up of 11 amino acids. The V end was cut by 4 bases, the J end by 16 bases, with 11 bases between. Germline CDR1 and CDR2: MNHNS and SASEGT. CDR3 sequence: CASSAGFKLHF. Here the CDR3 DNA reads TGTGCCAGCAGTGCGGGGTTTAAACTCCACTTT.

At least ten counts were recorded for this clonotype. The chain is built from TRBV20-1 and TRBJ2-7, with D tentatively TRBD2 (7 bases). The length of the CDR3 is 15 residues. V lost 4 bases, J lost 2 bases, and 18 bases lay in between. From germline, CDR1 is DFQATT and CDR2 SNEGSKA (reference sequence). The CDR3 region is CSAMWGGGSTYEQYF. The CDR3 region has the DNA TGCAGTGCTATGTGGGGGGGCGGATCGACCTACGAGCAGTACTTC.

This clonotype showed up just a few times. This rearrangement joins TRBV27 to TRBJ2-2, with D uncertain. Trimming cost V 5 bases and J 4 bases, with 17 bases left between them. Germline V gene lookup returns CDR1 MNHEY and CDR2 SMNVEV (reference sequence). The CDR3 extends over 16 amino acids. The CDR3 protein is CASSLNRLVLTGELFF. The CDR3 DNA is TGTGCCAGCAGTCTTAACCGGCTTGTCCTCACCGGGGAGCTGTTTTTT.

The chain links TRBV6-5 to TRBJ2-1; 7 nucleotides align to TRBD2. The junction had 6 bases not matched to a gene; V was cut back by 0 bases and J by 7 bases. This CDR3 region has 15 residues. Germline V gene data show CDR1 as MNHEY and CDR2 as SVGAGI. The CDR3 is CASSYSPRGGNEQFF. Here the CDR3 DNA reads TGTGCCAGCAGTTACTCTCCGCGGGGAGGGAATGAGCAGTTCTTC.

This clonotype was recorded many times. Written as DNA, the CDR3 is TGTGCCAGCAGCCAAGATCTCCAGGGATCAGATACGCAGTATTTT. This sequence encodes CASSQDLQGSDTQYF. The genes are TRBV3-1 and TRBJ2-3; D may be TRBD1 (5 bases). V was shortened by 0 bases and J by 4 bases, with 11 bases between the two germline ends. CDR3 length: 15 residues. The germline CDR1 and CDR2 sequences are LGHDT and YNNKEL (reference sequence).

Many counts were recorded for this clonotype. V and J are TRBV10-3 and TRBJ1-1; 8 nucleotides agree with TRBD1. The CDR3 length is 15 residues. Trimming at V came to 6 bases and at J to 9 bases, leaving 15 bases not matched to a gene. The germline V gene has CDR1 ENHRY and CDR2 SYGVKD. The CDR3 loop reads CAIRDSIRQGRKAFF. For the CDR3, the DNA is TGTGCCATCAGGGACTCAATTCGACAGGGGAGAAAAGCTTTCTTT.

This clonotype was observed at least ten times. The gene calls are TRBV15 and TRBJ1-4; D remains ambiguous. CDR3 length equals 16 residues. Germline CDR1 is LNHNV and CDR2 is YYDKDF (reference sequence). The germline V and J ends were trimmed by 0 bases and 10 bases, with 18 bases remaining between them. In DNA form, the CDR3 reads TGTGCCACCAGCAGAGATTTATCAGACGGGCAGCGAAAACTGTTTTTT. It specifies CATSRDLSDGQRKLFF.

This clonotype was observed many times. The V and J genes are TRBV6-9 and TRBJ2-1; 10 positions agree with TRBD2. The CDR3 sequence is 17 residues long. Per the germline V gene, CDR1 is MNHGY and CDR2 is SVAAGI. V trimming: 3 bases; J trimming: 0 bases; junction bases outside the gene matches: 5. CDR3 coding DNA: TGTGCCAGCAGTTACTTCCCTAGCGGGAGCTCCTACAATGAGCAGTTCTTC. It codes for CASSYFPSGSSYNEQFF.

This clonotype was seen ten or more times. The J gene is TRBJ1-2, the V gene TRBV7-8; 8 bases fit TRBD1. The CDR3 runs to 15 residues. Germline V gene lookup returns CDR1 SGHVS and CDR2 FQNEAQ. V lost 6 bases and J lost 6; bases outside the gene matches: 12. The CDR3 DNA sequence: TGTGCCAGCAGTTTCCAGGGGGCCGGGGGAGATGGCTACACCTTC. Protein sequence: CASSFQGAGGDGYTF.

This clonotype was seen repeatedly, ten times or more. The CDR3 DNA reads TGTGCCAGCAGTAAGACTAGCGGGAGGGCCCGTATTCACATTCAGTACTTC. As protein: CASSKTSGRARIHIQYF. V is TRBV6-1 and J is TRBJ2-4, with 14 positions matching TRBD2. Trimming took 5 bases from V and 8 from J; bases not matched to a gene: 11. This CDR3 contains 17 residues. Germline loops: CDR1 MNHNS, CDR2 SASEGT.

This clonotype was found many times. The chain uses TRBV28 and TRBJ2-1; D ambiguous. Trimming took 5 bases from V and 9 from J, leaving 11 bases between them. The CDR3 is made up of 12 amino acids. CDR1 is MDHEN, CDR2 SYDVKM, per germline. CDR3: CASSGLAVEQFF. The CDR3 DNA follows: TGTGCCAGCAGTGGTCTGGCCGTTGAGCAGTTCTTC.

This clonotype was counted between two and nine times. The V gene is TRBV2, the J gene TRBJ1-1; D gene uncertain. Germline CDR1 SNHLY, CDR2 FYNNEI. V lost 8 bases to trimming and J lost 1 base, with 8 bases between them. This CDR3 comprises 12 residues. The CDR3, as DNA: TGTGCCAGCCTGGACGGGAACACTGAAGCTTTCTTT. This translates into CASLDGNTEAFF.

This clonotype has ten or more counts. This chain connects TRBV9 to TRBJ1-1; D unresolved. CDR1 is SGDLS, CDR2 YYNGEE, per germline. The germline V and J ends were trimmed by 4 bases and 0 bases, with 16 bases remaining between them. The CDR3 is 16 residues long. This CDR3 reads CASSPRSPPLNTEAFF. The CDR3 coding sequence is TGTGCCAGCAGCCCTCGCTCCCCGCCCCTGAACACTGAAGCTTTCTTT.

This clonotype was detected ten times or more. The rearrangement joins TRBV12-3 or TRBV12-4 to TRBJ2-3, with D perhaps TRBD2 (5 bases). Trimming removed 6 bases from V and 5 bases from J, with 15 bases in between. This CDR3 comprises 14 residues. Written as DNA, the CDR3 is TGTGCCAGCAGACGACCCTTTCGGGGAGATACGCAGTATTTT. It translates to CASRRPFRGDTQYF.